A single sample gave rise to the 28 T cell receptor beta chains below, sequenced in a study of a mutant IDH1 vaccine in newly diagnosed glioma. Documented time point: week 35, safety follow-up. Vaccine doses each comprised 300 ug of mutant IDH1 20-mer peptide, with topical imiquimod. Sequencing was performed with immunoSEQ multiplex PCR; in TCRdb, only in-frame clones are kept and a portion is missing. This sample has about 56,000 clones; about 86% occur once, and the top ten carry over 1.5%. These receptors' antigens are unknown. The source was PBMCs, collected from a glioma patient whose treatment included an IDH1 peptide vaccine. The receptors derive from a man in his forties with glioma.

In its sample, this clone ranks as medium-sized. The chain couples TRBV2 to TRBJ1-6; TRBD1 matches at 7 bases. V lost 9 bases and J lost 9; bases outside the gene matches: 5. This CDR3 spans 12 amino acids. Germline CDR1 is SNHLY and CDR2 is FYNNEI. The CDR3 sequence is CASSQGGSPLHF. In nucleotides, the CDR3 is TGTGCCAGTAGTCAGGGGGGTTCACCCCTCCACTTT.

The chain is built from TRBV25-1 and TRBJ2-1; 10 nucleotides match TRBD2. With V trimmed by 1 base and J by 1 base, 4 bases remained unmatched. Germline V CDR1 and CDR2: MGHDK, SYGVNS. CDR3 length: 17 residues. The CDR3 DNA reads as TGTGCCAGCAGTGAATGGACTAGCGGCAAGTCCTACAATGAGCAGTTCTTC. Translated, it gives CASSEWTSGKSYNEQFF.

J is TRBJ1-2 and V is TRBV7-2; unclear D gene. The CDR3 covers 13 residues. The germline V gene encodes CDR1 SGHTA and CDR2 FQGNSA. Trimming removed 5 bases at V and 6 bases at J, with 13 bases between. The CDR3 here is CASSQTRGDGYTF. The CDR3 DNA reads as TGTGCCAGCAGCCAAACCCGGGGAGATGGCTACACCTTC.

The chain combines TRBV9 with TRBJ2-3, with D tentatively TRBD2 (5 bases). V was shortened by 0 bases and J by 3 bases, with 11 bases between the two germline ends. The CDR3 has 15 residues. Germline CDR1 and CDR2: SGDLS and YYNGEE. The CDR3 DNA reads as TGTGCCAGCAGCGTAGATGGCAGGAGGACAGATACGCAGTATTTT. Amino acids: CASSVDGRRTDTQYF. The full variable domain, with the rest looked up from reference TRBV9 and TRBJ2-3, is DSGVTQTPKHLITATGQRVTLRCSPRSGDLSVYWYQQSLDQGLQFLIQYYNGEERAKGNILERFSAQQFPDLHSELNLSSLELGDSALYFCASSVDGRRTDTQYFGPGTRLTVL.

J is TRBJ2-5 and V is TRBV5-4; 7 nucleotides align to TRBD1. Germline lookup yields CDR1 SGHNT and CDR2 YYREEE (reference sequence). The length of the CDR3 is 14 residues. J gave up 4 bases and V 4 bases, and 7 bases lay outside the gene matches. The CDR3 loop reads CASSPGQVGETQYF. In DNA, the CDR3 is TGTGCCAGCAGCCCCGGACAGGTGGGAGAGACCCAGTACTTC. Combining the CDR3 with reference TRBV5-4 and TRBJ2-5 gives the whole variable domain ETGVTQSPTHLIKTRGQQVTLRCSSQSGHNTVSWYQQALGQGPQFIFQYYREEENGRGNFPPRFSGLQFPNYSSELNVNALELDDSALYLCASSPGQVGETQYFGPGTRLLVL.

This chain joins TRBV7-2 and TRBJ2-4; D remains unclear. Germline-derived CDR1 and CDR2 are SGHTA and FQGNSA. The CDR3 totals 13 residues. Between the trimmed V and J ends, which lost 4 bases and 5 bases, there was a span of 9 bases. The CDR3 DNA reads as TGTGCCAGCAGCTCCTCTTCCCAAAACATTCAGTACTTC. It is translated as CASSSSSQNIQYF.

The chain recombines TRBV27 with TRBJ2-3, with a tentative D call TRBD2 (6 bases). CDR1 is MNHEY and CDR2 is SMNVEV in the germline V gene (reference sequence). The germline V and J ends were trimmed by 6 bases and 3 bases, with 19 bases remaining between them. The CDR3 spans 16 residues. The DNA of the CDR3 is TGTGCCAGCAGCATGGGCTACGGGAGAGAGACAGATACGCAGTATTTT. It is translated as CASSMGYGRETDTQYF.

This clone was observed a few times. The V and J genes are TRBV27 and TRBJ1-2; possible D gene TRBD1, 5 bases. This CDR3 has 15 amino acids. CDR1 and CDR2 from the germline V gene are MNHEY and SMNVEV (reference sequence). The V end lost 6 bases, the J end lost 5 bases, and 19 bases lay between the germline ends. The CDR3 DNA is TGTGCCAGCAGCCAAAACTCCCTCCAGGGTTATGGCTACACCTTC. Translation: CASSQNSLQGYGYTF.

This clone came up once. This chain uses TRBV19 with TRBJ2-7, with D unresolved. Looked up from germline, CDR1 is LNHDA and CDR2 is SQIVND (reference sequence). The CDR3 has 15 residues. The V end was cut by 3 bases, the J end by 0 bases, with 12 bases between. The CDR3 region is CASSIGSSFSYEQYF. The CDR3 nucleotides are TGTGCCAGTAGTATCGGAAGTAGCTTCTCCTACGAGCAGTACTTC. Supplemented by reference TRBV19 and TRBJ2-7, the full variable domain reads DGGITQSPKYLFRKEGQNVTLSCEQNLNHDAMYWYRQDPGQGLRLIYYSQIVNDFQKGDIAEGYSVSREKKESFPLTVTSAQKNPTAFYLCASSIGSSFSYEQYFGPGTRLTVT.

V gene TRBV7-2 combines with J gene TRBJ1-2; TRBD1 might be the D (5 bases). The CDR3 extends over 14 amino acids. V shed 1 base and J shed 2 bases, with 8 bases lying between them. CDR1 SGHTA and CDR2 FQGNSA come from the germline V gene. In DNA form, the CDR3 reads TGTGCCAGCAGCTTAGGGACATTAAACTATGGCTACACCTTC. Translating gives CASSLGTLNYGYTF.

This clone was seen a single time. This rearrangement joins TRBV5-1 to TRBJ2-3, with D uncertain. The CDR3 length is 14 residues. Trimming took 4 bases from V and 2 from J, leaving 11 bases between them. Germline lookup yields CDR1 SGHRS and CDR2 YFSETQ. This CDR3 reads CASSRSEPTDTQYF. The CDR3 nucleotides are TGCGCCAGCAGCAGGAGCGAACCCACAGATACGCAGTATTTT.

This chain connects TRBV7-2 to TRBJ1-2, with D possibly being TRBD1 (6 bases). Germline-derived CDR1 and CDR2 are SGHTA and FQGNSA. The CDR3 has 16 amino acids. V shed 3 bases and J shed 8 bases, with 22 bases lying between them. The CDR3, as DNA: TGTGCCAGCAGCTTTGGTCCGGGGAGGCAACAGGGAGGCTACACCTTC. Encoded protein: CASSFGPGRQQGGYTF.

CDR3: CASMEQGANEKLFF. The DNA for the CDR3 is TGTGCCAGTATGGAACAGGGGGCGAATGAAAAACTGTTTTTT. This chain connects TRBV19 to TRBJ1-4; 9 bases fit TRBD1. Unmatched junction bases numbered 5, after V lost 7 bases and J lost 5 bases. Germline-derived CDR1 and CDR2 are LNHDA and SQIVND (reference sequence). The CDR3 is made up of 14 amino acids.

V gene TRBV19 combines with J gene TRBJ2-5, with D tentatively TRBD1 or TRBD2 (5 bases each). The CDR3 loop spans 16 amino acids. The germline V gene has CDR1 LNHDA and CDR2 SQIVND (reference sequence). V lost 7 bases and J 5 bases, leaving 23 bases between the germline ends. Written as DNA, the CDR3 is TGTGCCAGTACCCCTCGGGACGTCGGCGGGCTTGAGACCCAGTACTTC. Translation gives CASTPRDVGGLETQYF.

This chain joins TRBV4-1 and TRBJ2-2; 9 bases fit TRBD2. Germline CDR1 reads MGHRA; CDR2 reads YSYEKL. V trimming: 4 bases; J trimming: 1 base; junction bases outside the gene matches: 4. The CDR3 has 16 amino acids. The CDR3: CASSRSGSGNTGELFF. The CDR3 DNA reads TGCGCCAGCAGCCGTAGCGGGAGTGGGAACACCGGGGAGCTGTTTTTT.

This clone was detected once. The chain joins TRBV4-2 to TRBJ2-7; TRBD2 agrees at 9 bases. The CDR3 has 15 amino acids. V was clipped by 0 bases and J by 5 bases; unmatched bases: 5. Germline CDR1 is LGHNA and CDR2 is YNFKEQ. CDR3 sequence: CASSQERAGGNEQYF. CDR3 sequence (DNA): TGTGCCAGCAGCCAAGAGCGAGCGGGAGGCAACGAGCAGTACTTC.

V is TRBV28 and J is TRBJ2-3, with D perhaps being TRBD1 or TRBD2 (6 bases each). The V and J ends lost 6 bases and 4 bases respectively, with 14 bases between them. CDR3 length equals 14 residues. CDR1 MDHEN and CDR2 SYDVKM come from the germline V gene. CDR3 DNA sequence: TGTGCCAGCAGGCCGCCGGAGGGGGCAGATACGCAGTATTTT. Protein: CASRPPEGADTQYF.

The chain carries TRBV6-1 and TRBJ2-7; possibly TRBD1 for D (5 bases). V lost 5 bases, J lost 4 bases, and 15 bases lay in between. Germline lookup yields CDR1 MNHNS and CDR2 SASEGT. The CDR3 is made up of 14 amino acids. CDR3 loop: CASSFSGMKYEQYF. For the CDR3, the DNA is TGTGCCAGCAGTTTTTCAGGGATGAAGTACGAGCAGTACTTC.

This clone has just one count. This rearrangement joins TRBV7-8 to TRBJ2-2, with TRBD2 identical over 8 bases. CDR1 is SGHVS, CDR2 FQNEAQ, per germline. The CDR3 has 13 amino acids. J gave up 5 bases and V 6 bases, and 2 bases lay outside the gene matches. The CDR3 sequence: CASRPGGTGELFF. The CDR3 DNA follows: TGTGCCAGCAGGCCGGGGGGGACCGGGGAGCTGTTTTTT. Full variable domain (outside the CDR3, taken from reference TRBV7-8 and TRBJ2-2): GAGVSQSPRYKVAKRGQDVALRCDPISGHVSLFWYQQALGQGPEFLTYFQNEAQLDKSGLPSDRFFAERPEGSVSTLKIQRTQQEDSAVYLCASRPGGTGELFFGEGSRLTVL.

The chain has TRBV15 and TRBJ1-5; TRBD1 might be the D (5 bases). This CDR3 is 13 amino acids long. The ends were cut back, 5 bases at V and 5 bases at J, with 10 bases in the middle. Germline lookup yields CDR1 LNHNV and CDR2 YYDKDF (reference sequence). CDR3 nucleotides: TGTGCCACCAGCGTGGGGCCGTATCAGCCCCAGCATTTT. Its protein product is CATSVGPYQPQHF.

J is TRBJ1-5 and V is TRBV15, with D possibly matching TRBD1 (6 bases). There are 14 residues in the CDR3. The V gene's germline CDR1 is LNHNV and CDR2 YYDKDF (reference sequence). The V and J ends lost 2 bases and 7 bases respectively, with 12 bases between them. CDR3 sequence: CATSRQGFRQPQHF. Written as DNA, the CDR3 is TGTGCCACCAGCAGACAGGGGTTCAGGCAGCCCCAGCATTTT.

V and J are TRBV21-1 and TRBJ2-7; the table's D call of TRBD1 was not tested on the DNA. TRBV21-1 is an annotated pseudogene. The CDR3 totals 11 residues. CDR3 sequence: CASSKAREQYF. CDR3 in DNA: TGTGCCAGCAGCAAAGCCAGAGAGCAGTACTTC.

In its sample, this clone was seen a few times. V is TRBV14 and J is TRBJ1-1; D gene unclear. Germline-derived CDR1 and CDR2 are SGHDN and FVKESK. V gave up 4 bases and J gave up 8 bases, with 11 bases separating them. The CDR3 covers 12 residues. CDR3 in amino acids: CASSRVETEAFF. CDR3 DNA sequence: TGTGCCAGCAGCCGCGTAGAGACAGAAGCTTTCTTT. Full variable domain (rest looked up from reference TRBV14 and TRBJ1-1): EAGVTQFPSHSVIEKGQTVTLRCDPISGHDNLYWYRRVMGKEIKFLLHFVKESKQDESGMPNNRFLAERTGGTYSTLKVQPAELEDSGVYFCASSRVETEAFFGQGTRLTVV.

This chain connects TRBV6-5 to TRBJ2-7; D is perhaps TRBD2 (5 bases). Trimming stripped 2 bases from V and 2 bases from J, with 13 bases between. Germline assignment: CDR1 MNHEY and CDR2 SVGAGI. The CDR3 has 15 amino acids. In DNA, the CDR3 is TGTGCCAGCAGTTACGAGGCTAGCATCGCCTACGAGCAGTACTTC. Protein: CASSYEASIAYEQYF.

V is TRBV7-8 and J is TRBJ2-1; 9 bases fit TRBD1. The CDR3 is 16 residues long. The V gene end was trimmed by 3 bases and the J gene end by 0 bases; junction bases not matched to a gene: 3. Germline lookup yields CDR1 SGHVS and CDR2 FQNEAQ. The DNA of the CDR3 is TGTGCCAGCAGCTTGCTACAGGGGGCCTCCTACAATGAGCAGTTCTTC. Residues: CASSLLQGASYNEQFF.

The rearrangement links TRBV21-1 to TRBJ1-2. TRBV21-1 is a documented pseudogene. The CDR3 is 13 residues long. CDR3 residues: CASSKRRLYGYTF. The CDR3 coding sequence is TGTGCCAGCAGCAAGCGTCGGCTCTATGGCTACACCTTC.

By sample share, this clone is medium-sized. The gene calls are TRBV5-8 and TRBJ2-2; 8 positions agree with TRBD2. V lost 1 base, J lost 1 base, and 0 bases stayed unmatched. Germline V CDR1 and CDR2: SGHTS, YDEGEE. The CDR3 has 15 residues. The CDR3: CASSLSGRNTGELFF. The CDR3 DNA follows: TGTGCCAGCAGCTTGAGCGGGAGGAACACCGGGGAGCTGTTTTTT. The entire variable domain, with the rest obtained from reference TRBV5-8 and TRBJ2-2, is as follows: EAGVTQSPTHLIKTRGQQATLRCSPISGHTSVYWYQQALGLGLQFLLWYDEGEERNRGNFPPRFSGRQFPNYSSELNVNALELEDSALYLCASSLSGRNTGELFFGEGSRLTVL.

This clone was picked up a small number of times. The CDR3 reads CASSPRNTGELFF. As DNA, the CDR3 is TGTGCCAGCAGCCCAAGAAACACCGGGGAGCTGTTTTTT. The rearrangement joins TRBV6-6 to TRBJ2-2, with unresolved D. The germline gives CDR1 MNHNY, CDR2 SVGAGI (reference sequence). The CDR3 has 13 residues. V gave up 6 bases and J gave up 2 bases, with 7 bases separating them.